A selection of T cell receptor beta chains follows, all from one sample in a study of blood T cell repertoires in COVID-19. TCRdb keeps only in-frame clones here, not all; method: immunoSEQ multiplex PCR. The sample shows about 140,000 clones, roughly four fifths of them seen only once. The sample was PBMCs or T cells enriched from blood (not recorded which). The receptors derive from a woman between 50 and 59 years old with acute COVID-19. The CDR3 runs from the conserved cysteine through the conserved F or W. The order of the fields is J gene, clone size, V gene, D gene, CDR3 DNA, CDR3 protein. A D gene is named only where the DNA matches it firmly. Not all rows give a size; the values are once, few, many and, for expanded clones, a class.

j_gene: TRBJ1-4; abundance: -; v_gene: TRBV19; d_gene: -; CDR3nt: TGTGCCAGTAGTATTAAGGTACAGGGAGGGGAAAAACTGTTTTTT; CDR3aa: CASSIKVQGGEKLFF
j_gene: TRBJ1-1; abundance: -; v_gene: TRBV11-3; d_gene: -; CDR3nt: TGTGCCAGCAGCTTAGGTCCCTCGGGAGGGGGGACTGAAGCTTTCTTT; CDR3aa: CASSLGPSGGGTEAFF
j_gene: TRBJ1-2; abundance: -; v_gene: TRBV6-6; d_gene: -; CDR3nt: TGTGCCACCCGAAACAGGGCTAACTATGGCTACACCTTC; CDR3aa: CATRNRANYGYTF
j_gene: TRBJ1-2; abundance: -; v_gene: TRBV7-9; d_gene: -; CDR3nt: TGTGCCAGCAGCCCTCCGACAGACTTCTATGGCTACACCTTC; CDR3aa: CASSPPTDFYGYTF
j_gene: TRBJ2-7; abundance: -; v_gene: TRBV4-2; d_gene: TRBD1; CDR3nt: TGTGCCAGCAGCCGCAGTTCCGGGACAGGGGGCCTATCTAACGAGCAGTACTTC; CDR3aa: CASSRSSGTGGLSNEQYF
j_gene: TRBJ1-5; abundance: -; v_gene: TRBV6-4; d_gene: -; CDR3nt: TGTGCCAGCAGTGACTCAGGGGACAATCAGCCCCAGCATTTT; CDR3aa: CASSDSGDNQPQHF
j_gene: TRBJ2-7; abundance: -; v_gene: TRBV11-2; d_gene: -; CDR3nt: TGTGCCAGCAGCCCGGGACAAAACTACGAGCAGTACTTC; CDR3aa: CASSPGQNYEQYF
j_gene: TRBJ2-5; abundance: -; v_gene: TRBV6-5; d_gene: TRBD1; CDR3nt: TGTGCCAGCACCACCGGGACAGGAGAAGAGACCCAGTACTTC; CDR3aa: CASTTGTGEETQYF
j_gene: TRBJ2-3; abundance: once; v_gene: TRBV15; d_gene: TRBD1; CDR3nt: TGTGCCACCAGCAGCCGACAGGGAGCCGATACGCAGTATTTT; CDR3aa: CATSSRQGADTQYF
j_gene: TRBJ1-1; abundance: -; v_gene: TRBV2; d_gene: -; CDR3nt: TGTGCCAGCAGTGAGGGCAGGAAAACTGAAGCTTTCTTT; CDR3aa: CASSEGRKTEAFF
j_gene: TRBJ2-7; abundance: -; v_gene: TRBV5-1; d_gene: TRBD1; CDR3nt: TGCGCCAGCAGCTACGACAGGGGTTCCTACGAGCAGTACTTC; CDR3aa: CASSYDRGSYEQYF
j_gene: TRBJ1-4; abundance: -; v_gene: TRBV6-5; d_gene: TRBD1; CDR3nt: TGTGCCAGCAGTTACACAGGGGGCAATAATGAAAAACTGTTTTTT; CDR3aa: CASSYTGGNNEKLFF
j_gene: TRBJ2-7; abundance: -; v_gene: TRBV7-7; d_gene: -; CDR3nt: TGTGCTAGCAGCCGTGGGCATGGGAGCTCCTACGAGCAGTACTTC; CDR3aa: CASSRGHGSSYEQYF
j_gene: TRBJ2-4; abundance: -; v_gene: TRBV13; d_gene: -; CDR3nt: TGTGCCAGCAGCCCGCGGACAGGGAGGGACATTCAGTACTTC; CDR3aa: CASSPRTGRDIQYF
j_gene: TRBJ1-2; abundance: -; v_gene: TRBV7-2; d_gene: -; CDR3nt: TGTGCCAGCAGCGAACAGGGTTCTAACTATGGCTACACCTTC; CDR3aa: CASSEQGSNYGYTF
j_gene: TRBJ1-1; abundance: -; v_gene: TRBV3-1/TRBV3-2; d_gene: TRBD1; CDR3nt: TGTGCCAGCAGCGGACGACAGGGGTTTGACACTGAAGCTTTCTTT; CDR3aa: CASSGRQGFDTEAFF
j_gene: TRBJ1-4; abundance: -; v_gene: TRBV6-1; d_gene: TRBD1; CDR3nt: TGTGCCAGCAGTGAACTTCAGGGGGTCGGGAATGAAAAACTGTTTTTT; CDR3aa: CASSELQGVGNEKLFF
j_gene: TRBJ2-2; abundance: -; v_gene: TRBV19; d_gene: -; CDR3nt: TGTGCCAGTAGCCAGGGGAGGGCCACCGGGGAGCTGTTTTTT; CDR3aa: CASSQGRATGELFF
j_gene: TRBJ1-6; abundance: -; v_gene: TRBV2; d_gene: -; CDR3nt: TGTGCCAGCAGTGAACAGGGAGGTTCACCCCTCCACTTT; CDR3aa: CASSEQGGSPLHF
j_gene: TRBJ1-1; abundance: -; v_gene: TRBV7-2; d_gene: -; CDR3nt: TGTGCCAGCAGCTCAGGAGGGGTGAACACTGAAGCTTTCTTT; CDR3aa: CASSSGGVNTEAFF
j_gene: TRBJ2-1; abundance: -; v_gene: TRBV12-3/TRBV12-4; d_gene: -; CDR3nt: TGTGCCAGCAGCCGACGCAGGGACAATGAGCAGTTCTTC; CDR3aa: CASSRRRDNEQFF
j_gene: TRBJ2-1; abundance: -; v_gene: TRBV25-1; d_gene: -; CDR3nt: TGTGCCAGCAGTGAAAACCCAACACGGGGAAACAATGAGCAGTTCTTC; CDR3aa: CASSENPTRGNNEQFF
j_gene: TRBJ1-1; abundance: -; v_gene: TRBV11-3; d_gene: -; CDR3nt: TGTGCCAGCAGCTTAATGGCGGGGACTGAAGCTTTCTTT; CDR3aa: CASSLMAGTEAFF
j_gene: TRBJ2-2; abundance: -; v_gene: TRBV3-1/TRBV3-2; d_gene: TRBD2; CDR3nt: TGTGCCAGCAGCAGGCGAGCGGGGACGAACACCGGGGAGCTGTTTTTT; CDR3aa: CASSRRAGTNTGELFF